This is a list of T cell receptor beta chains from one sample in a study of T cell changes during pregnancy in multiple sclerosis. Profiled with immunoSEQ multiplex PCR; TCRdb holds only in-frame clones, not every one. The data show around 40,000 clones, 90% seen once. This material consisted of CD4+ T cells from peripheral blood mononuclear cells, taken in the first trimester of pregnancy. These receptors were obtained from a female donor in good health, enrolled as a control in a pregnancy study. CDR3s include the opening cysteine and the closing phenylalanine or tryptophan. The order of the fields is CDR3 length, clone size, J gene, V gene, D gene, CDR3 DNA, CDR3 protein. D genes are given only for firm matches. Size is omitted from some rows. Given values are once, few, many or a class for expanded clones.

CDR3 length: 14; clone size: .; J gene: TRBJ1-4; V gene: TRBV2; D gene: TRBD1; CDR3 DNA: TGTGCCAGCAGTGAGGGACAGCTTAATGAAAAACTGTTTTTT; CDR3 protein: CASSEGQLNEKLFF
CDR3 length: 15; clone size: .; J gene: TRBJ1-4; V gene: TRBV27; D gene: .; CDR3 DNA: TGTGCCAGCACCCATCGGGGGGGTACTAATGAAAAACTGTTTTTT; CDR3 protein: CASTHRGGTNEKLFF
CDR3 length: 20; clone size: .; J gene: TRBJ1-5; V gene: TRBV28; D gene: TRBD1; CDR3 DNA: TGTGCCAGCAGTTCTGTTTGGGGACAGGGGTTCGAGTTCGGCAATCAGCCCCAGCATTTT; CDR3 protein: CASSSVWGQGFEFGNQPQHF
CDR3 length: 14; clone size: .; J gene: TRBJ2-7; V gene: TRBV18; D gene: TRBD1; CDR3 DNA: TGTGCCAGCTCACCGACAGGGGGCTTGGACGAGCAGTACTTC; CDR3 protein: CASSPTGGLDEQYF
CDR3 length: 13; clone size: once; J gene: TRBJ1-2; V gene: TRBV2; D gene: .; CDR3 DNA: TGTGCCAGCAGGGGGGGACTGATCTATGGCTACACCTTC; CDR3 protein: CASRGGLIYGYTF
CDR3 length: 12; clone size: .; J gene: TRBJ2-3; V gene: TRBV7-9; D gene: .; CDR3 DNA: TGTGCCAGCAGCTCTCCCCCGGATACGCAGTATTTT; CDR3 protein: CASSSPPDTQYF
CDR3 length: 13; clone size: once; J gene: TRBJ1-2; V gene: TRBV7-9; D gene: .; CDR3 DNA: TGTGCCAGCAGCTCACAGGGTCGCGATGGCTACACCTTC; CDR3 protein: CASSSQGRDGYTF
CDR3 length: 16; clone size: .; J gene: TRBJ2-2; V gene: TRBV9; D gene: .; CDR3 DNA: TGTGCCAGCAGCGTATCAGGGGCCGCGAACACCGGGGAGCTGTTTTTT; CDR3 protein: CASSVSGAANTGELFF
CDR3 length: 16; clone size: .; J gene: TRBJ2-1; V gene: TRBV6-1; D gene: TRBD1; CDR3 DNA: TGTGCCAGCAGTGACGACCGGACAGGGGCCTACAATGAGCAGTTCTTC; CDR3 protein: CASSDDRTGAYNEQFF
CDR3 length: 17; clone size: .; J gene: TRBJ1-3; V gene: TRBV13; D gene: TRBD1; CDR3 DNA: TGTGCCAGCAGCTTAGAAACCCCGGACAGGACGCGAAACACCATATATTTT; CDR3 protein: CASSLETPDRTRNTIYF
CDR3 length: 15; clone size: .; J gene: TRBJ2-7; V gene: TRBV9; D gene: TRBD1; CDR3 DNA: TGTGCCAGCAGCGTGCGGACAGGGGACTCCTACGAGCAGTACTTC; CDR3 protein: CASSVRTGDSYEQYF
CDR3 length: 15; clone size: once; J gene: TRBJ2-5; V gene: TRBV25-1; D gene: .; CDR3 DNA: TGTGCCAGCAGCGATTTGGGGACACTTGAAGAGACCCAGTACTTC; CDR3 protein: CASSDLGTLEETQYF
CDR3 length: 15; clone size: .; J gene: TRBJ1-3; V gene: TRBV28; D gene: .; CDR3 DNA: TGTGCCAGCACCTACCTAAGTCTCTCTGGAAACACCATATATTTT; CDR3 protein: CASTYLSLSGNTIYF
CDR3 length: 14; clone size: .; J gene: TRBJ2-4; V gene: TRBV4-2; D gene: TRBD2; CDR3 DNA: TGTGCCAGCAGCCCGGGGAGCGGGGGAAACATTCAGTACTTC; CDR3 protein: CASSPGSGGNIQYF
CDR3 length: 15; clone size: .; J gene: TRBJ1-2; V gene: TRBV29-1; D gene: TRBD1; CDR3 DNA: TGCAGCGTGGAGGGACAGGGAACCGCCTACTATGGCTACACCTTC; CDR3 protein: CSVEGQGTAYYGYTF
CDR3 length: 17; clone size: .; J gene: TRBJ2-6; V gene: TRBV5-8; D gene: TRBD1; CDR3 DNA: TGTGCCAGCAGCTCGGGACAGTTCTCCTCTGGGGCCAACGTCCTGACTTTC; CDR3 protein: CASSSGQFSSGANVLTF
CDR3 length: 14; clone size: .; J gene: TRBJ2-1; V gene: TRBV11-3; D gene: TRBD2; CDR3 DNA: TGTGCCAGCAGCTATAGCGGGGGGAACAATGAGCAGTTCTTC; CDR3 protein: CASSYSGGNNEQFF
CDR3 length: 17; clone size: medium-sized; J gene: TRBJ1-6; V gene: TRBV7-2; D gene: .; CDR3 DNA: TGTGCCAGCAGCTCAAGCCAGGGGAGCTCCTATAATTCACCCCTCCACTTT; CDR3 protein: CASSSSQGSSYNSPLHF
CDR3 length: 14; clone size: .; J gene: TRBJ2-2; V gene: TRBV7-3; D gene: .; CDR3 DNA: TGTGCCAGCAGCTTAACGTCGGGCACCGGGGAGCTGTTTTTT; CDR3 protein: CASSLTSGTGELFF
CDR3 length: 16; clone size: .; J gene: TRBJ2-3; V gene: TRBV10-3; D gene: TRBD1; CDR3 DNA: TGTGCCATCAGTGAATGGGACAGGATAAGCACAGATACGCAGTATTTT; CDR3 protein: CAISEWDRISTDTQYF